The clone carrying this T cell receptor (beta chain) was detected a few times. TCRdb reprocessed the RT-PCR reads with MiXCR, giving one entry per CDR3 protein. This sample yields 150,000 to 200,000 distinct CDR3 sequences, of which 10% to 15% are seen a single time; 25% to 30% belongs to the top ten. This record belongs to a study of response to subunit inactivated influenza vaccine. The CDR3 runs 12 residues. Trimming cost V 3 bases and J 13 bases, with 18 bases left between them. CDR1 and CDR2 (germline): SQVTM, ANQGSEA. Another study also made use of these data, one on T cells expressing NK-cell markers. That work adds: UMIs were included in TCR beta cDNA generated by 5'RACE template switching.

The TCR sequence derives from a man aged 45 to 65 who received an inactivated influenza vaccine. The sequenced sample was CD8+ T cells sorted from PBMCs, obtained 11 to 12 days after vaccination. The chain links TRBV29-1 to TRBJ1-2, with D possibly TRBD1 on 5 matching bases. The CDR3 loop reads CSVDKGTLGCTF. The DNA for the CDR3 is TGCAGCGTTGATAAGGGGACCCTTGGGTGCACCTTC.